This note documents a single T cell receptor beta chain sequence. Its antigen remains unknown. This sample is part of a study of T-cell memory formation after mild COVID-19. Study-level background: Largely, TCR clusters stayed within a single donor.

Broader study findings: Those CD4+ clones that contracted were mainly in CM and EM (CD8+ ones in EMRA).

Each CDR3 protein is one row after TCRdb ran MiXCR on the 5' RACE reads. Of tens of thousands of distinct CDR3 sequences listed, 12% are singletons. Trimming stripped 6 bases from V and 0 bases from J, with 24 bases between. This CDR3 has 19 amino acids. Germline-derived CDR1 and CDR2 are MRHNA and SNTAGT. The V call is TRBV6-4, the J call TRBJ2-1; D is possibly TRBD2 (7 bases). The sample comprised PBMCs or a T cell subset sorted from them (not recorded which). This TCR was recovered from a man between 18 and 35 years old who had mild COVID-19 (a few samples of this study predate the infection). Cell type and time point are not known. CDR3 sequence: CASSPGGAGAASSYNEQFF. In DNA, the CDR3 is TGTGCCAGCAGCCCCGGTGGGGCGGGGGCCGCGAGCTCCTACAATGAGCAGTTCTTC.